A single sample is the source of the 17 T cell receptor beta chains below, sequenced in a study of T cell changes during pregnancy in multiple sclerosis. Method: immunoSEQ multiplex PCR; TCRdb's copy keeps in-frame clones and lacks some. The sample holds roughly 120,000 clones; over 85% are singletons and the top ten take roughly 5.7%. The specimen was peripheral blood, collected before pregnancy. The receptors here all came from a female donor with multiple sclerosis, enrolled in a pregnancy study.

V usage is TRBV5-5 and J usage is TRBJ2-7, with 10 bases lining up with TRBD2. J was trimmed by 3 bases and V by 5 bases; bases with no gene match: 5. Germline V gene lookup returns CDR1 SGHKS and CDR2 YYEKEE (reference sequence). The CDR3 has 14 amino acids. For the CDR3, the DNA is TGTGCCAGCAGTAGAAGCGGGAGGGTCTACGAGCAGTACTTC. Amino acids: CASSRSGRVYEQYF.

The chain links TRBV5-1 to TRBJ1-1; D gene uncertain. CDR1 SGHRS and CDR2 YFSETQ come from the germline V gene. This CDR3 is built from 14 residues. V was shortened by 3 bases and J by 1 base, with 10 bases between the two germline ends. The CDR3 region is CASSSQRANTEAFF. CDR3 coding DNA: TGCGCCAGCAGCTCTCAGCGGGCGAACACTGAAGCTTTCTTT.

The CDR3 sequence: CASSLGGQGETQYF. The CDR3 DNA sequence: TGTGCCAGCAGCTTAGGGGGACAGGGGGAGACCCAGTACTTC. This chain joins TRBV11-3 and TRBJ2-5; 10 bases agree with TRBD1. Germline V gene data show CDR1 as SGHNT and CDR2 as YENEEA. The J segment lost 5 bases and the V segment lost 1 base, leaving 1 base of the junction unmatched. The CDR3 totals 14 residues.

The chain couples TRBV7-2 to TRBJ2-7, with 8 bases fitting TRBD1. With 6 bases clipped from V and 0 bases from J, the junction kept 4 bases outside the gene matches. In germline, CDR1 is SGHTA, CDR2 FQGNSA. This CDR3 has 14 residues. This chain's CDR3 is CASSSGTGSYEQYF. The CDR3 nucleotides read TGTGCCAGCAGTTCCGGGACAGGCTCCTACGAGCAGTACTTC. The full variable domain, rest sourced from reference TRBV7-2 and TRBJ2-7, is GAGVSQSPSNKVTEKGKDVELRCDPISGHTALYWYRQSLGQGLEFLIYFQGNSAPDKSGLPSDRFSAERTGGSVSTLTIQRTQQEDSAVYLCASSSGTGSYEQYFGPGTRLTVT.

The J gene is TRBJ2-1, the V gene TRBV7-3; weak D call: TRBD2 (5 bases). The V gene lost 2 bases and the J gene lost 5 bases, with 16 bases spanning the gap. CDR3 length: 16 residues. From germline, CDR1 is SGHTA and CDR2 FQGTGA. The CDR3 is CASSLVPTRTNNEQFF. The CDR3 DNA sequence: TGTGCCAGCAGCTTAGTCCCAACTAGAACCAACAATGAGCAGTTCTTC.

The chain has TRBV5-5 and TRBJ2-1; possible D gene TRBD2, 6 bases. Germline CDR1 SGHKS, CDR2 YYEKEE (reference sequence). Trimming pared 1 base from V and 0 bases from J, leaving 11 bases between. This CDR3 comprises 16 residues. CDR3 nucleotides: TGTGCCAGCAGCTTGTGGGCCGGGGGCTCCTACAATGAGCAGTTCTTC. Its protein is CASSLWAGGSYNEQFF.

V gene TRBV19 combines with J gene TRBJ2-3, with TRBD1 as a possible D gene (5 bases). V dropped 4 bases and J dropped 0 bases, with 14 bases sitting between them. The CDR3 spans 16 residues. The germline CDR1 and CDR2 sequences are LNHDA and SQIVND (reference sequence). This CDR3 is CASSTWGGPSTDTQYF. The CDR3 DNA sequence: TGTGCCAGTAGTACATGGGGCGGTCCTAGCACAGATACGCAGTATTTT.

J is TRBJ1-1 and V is TRBV2; 9 bases map to TRBD1. The length of the CDR3 is 13 residues. Losses at the gene ends were 2 bases for V and 8 bases for J; bases not matched to a gene: 3. Per the germline V gene, CDR1 is SNHLY and CDR2 is FYNNEI. The chain's CDR3 is CASSEWGQGEAFF. The CDR3 DNA sequence: TGTGCCAGCAGTGAATGGGGACAGGGCGAAGCTTTCTTT. The whole variable domain, filled in from reference TRBV2 and TRBJ1-1, reads EPEVTQTPSHQVTQMGQEVILRCVPISNHLYFYWYRQILGQKVEFLVSFYNNEISEKSEIFDDQFSVERPDGSNFTLKIRSTKLEDSAMYFCASSEWGQGEAFFGQGTRLTVV.

This clone was picked up one time. V and J are TRBV5-8 and TRBJ1-2; 7 positions agree with TRBD1. J gave up 4 bases and V 2 bases, and 5 bases lay outside the gene matches. Germline CDR1 reads SGHTS; CDR2 reads YDEGEE. This CDR3 region has 14 residues. The CDR3 protein is CASSFRAGGYGYTF. CDR3 DNA: TGTGCCAGCAGCTTTCGGGCAGGGGGCTATGGCTACACCTTC.

The V and J genes are TRBV21-1 and TRBJ1-2; TRBD1 was called by the table and not checked on the DNA. TRBV21-1 is deemed a pseudogene. The length of the CDR3 is 11 residues. CDR3 protein: CASAPISRCTF. The CDR3, as DNA: TGTGCCAGCGCCCCTATCTCCAGGTGCACCTTC.

The chain joins TRBV7-3 to TRBJ2-1; 8 bases line up with TRBD2. From germline, CDR1 is SGHTA and CDR2 FQGTGA. The ends lost 7 bases at V and 9 bases at J; junction bases unmatched: 8. This CDR3 is 13 amino acids long. This CDR3 reads CASTSGGRSEQFF. Here the CDR3 DNA reads TGTGCCAGCACCTCGGGGGGGCGGAGTGAGCAGTTCTTC.

This chain joins TRBV15 and TRBJ2-1, with 10 positions matching TRBD2. CDR1 is LNHNV and CDR2 is YYDKDF in the germline V gene (reference sequence). Unmatched junction bases numbered 5, after V lost 5 bases and J lost 4 bases. There are 15 residues in the CDR3. The CDR3 protein is CATSWLAGDYNEQFF. CDR3 coding DNA: TGTGCCACCAGCTGGCTAGCGGGAGATTACAATGAGCAGTTCTTC. Combining the CDR3 with reference TRBV15 and TRBJ2-1 gives the whole variable domain DAMVIQNPRYQVTQFGKPVTLSCSQTLNHNVMYWYQQKSSQAPKLLFHYYDKDFNNEADTPDNFQSRRPNTSFCFLDIRSPGLGDTAMYLCATSWLAGDYNEQFFGPGTRLTVL.

V gene TRBV7-9 combines with J gene TRBJ2-3, with TRBD2 as a possible D gene (5 bases). The CDR3 has 13 residues. V was trimmed by 6 bases and J by 4 bases, leaving 11 bases between them. From germline, CDR1 is SEHNR and CDR2 FQNEAQ (reference sequence). The CDR3 region has the DNA TGTGCCAGCAGTTCCCGGGGTCCAGATACGCAGTATTTT. It codes for CASSSRGPDTQYF.

This chain uses TRBV7-2 with TRBJ2-7; TRBD1 matches 7 bases. This CDR3 contains 16 residues. Germline assignment: CDR1 SGHTA and CDR2 FQGNSA. The V gene end was trimmed by 4 bases and the J gene end by 2 bases; junction bases not matched to a gene: 11. CDR3 region: CASSSGGEGEPYEQYF. The CDR3 nucleotides are TGTGCCAGCAGCTCAGGGGGAGAAGGGGAACCCTACGAGCAGTACTTC.

J is TRBJ2-1 and V is TRBV7-3; TRBD2 matches 10 bases. The germline V gene has CDR1 SGHTA and CDR2 FQGTGA. Unmatched junction bases numbered 8, after V lost 1 base and J lost 8 bases. The length of the CDR3 is 16 residues. The CDR3 sequence: CASSLITASGSDEQFF. In nucleotides, the CDR3 is TGTGCCAGCAGCTTAATTACGGCTAGCGGGAGCGATGAGCAGTTCTTC. Using reference TRBV7-3 and TRBJ2-1 for the parts outside the CDR3, the full variable domain is GAGVSQTPSNKVTEKGKYVELRCDPISGHTALYWYRQSLGQGPEFLIYFQGTGAADDSGLPNDRFFAVRPEGSVSTLKIQRTERGDSAVYLCASSLITASGSDEQFFGPGTRLTVL.

This chain joins TRBV12-5 and TRBJ2-2; tentative D call: TRBD2 (5 bases). In germline, CDR1 is LGHNT, CDR2 FRNRAP. Trimming removed 1 base at V and 5 bases at J, with 5 bases between. CDR3 length equals 13 residues. The CDR3 coding sequence is TGTGCTAGTGGTTTGGGGACTACCGGGGAGCTGTTTTTT. Translated: CASGLGTTGELFF.

J is TRBJ1-1 and V is TRBV7-3, with unresolved D. Germline V CDR1 and CDR2: SGHTA, FQGTGA. The CDR3 runs to 13 residues. The V gene lost 2 bases and the J gene lost 4 bases, with 8 bases spanning the gap. The CDR3 reads CASSLYEGTEAFF. The DNA for the CDR3 is TGTGCCAGCAGCTTATACGAGGGCACTGAAGCTTTCTTT.